This record looks at one T cell receptor (beta chain) sequence and its context. Possible read error: a much larger clone is one base away. In this CDR3 the conserved last residue, phenylalanine or tryptophan, is missing, so a read error is likely. This specimen comes from a study of tumor and adjacent non-tumor tissue in lung cancer. This sample's RNA came from whole unsorted tissue. TCRbeta libraries were built with three rounds of nested PCR, modified from ARM-PCR. A single record per CDR3 protein comes from TCRdb applying MiXCR to the multiplex PCR reads. The sample has about 140,000 distinct CDR3 sequences, roughly 66% seen once. V shed 2 bases and J 3 bases; nucleotides not matched to a gene: 1. The CDR3 totals 14 residues. Germline values: CDR1 MNHNY, CDR2 SVGAGI (reference sequence).

The material sequenced was lung tumor tissue. This chain connects TRBV6-6 to TRBJ2-7, with TRBD2 identical over 10 bases. This clonotype was obtained from a man aged 60-69 years with small cell lung cancer. CDR3 nucleotide sequence: TGTGCCAGCAGTTACCTAGCGGGAGACTACGAGCAGTACATC. This encodes CASSYLAGDYEQYI.